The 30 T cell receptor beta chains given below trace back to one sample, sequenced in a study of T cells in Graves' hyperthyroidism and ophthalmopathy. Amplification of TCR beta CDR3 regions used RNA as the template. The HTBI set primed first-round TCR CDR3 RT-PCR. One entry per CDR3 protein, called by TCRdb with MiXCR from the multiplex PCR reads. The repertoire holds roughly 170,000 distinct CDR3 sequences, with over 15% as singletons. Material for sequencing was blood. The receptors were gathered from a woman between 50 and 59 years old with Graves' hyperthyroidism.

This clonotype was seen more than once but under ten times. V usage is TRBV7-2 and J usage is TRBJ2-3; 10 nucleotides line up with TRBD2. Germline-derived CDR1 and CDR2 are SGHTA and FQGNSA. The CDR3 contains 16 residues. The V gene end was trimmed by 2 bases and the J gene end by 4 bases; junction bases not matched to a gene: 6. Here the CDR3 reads CASSLQSGGGADTQYF. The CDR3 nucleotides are TGTGCCAGCAGCTTACAGAGCGGGGGGGGCGCAGATACGCAGTATTTT.

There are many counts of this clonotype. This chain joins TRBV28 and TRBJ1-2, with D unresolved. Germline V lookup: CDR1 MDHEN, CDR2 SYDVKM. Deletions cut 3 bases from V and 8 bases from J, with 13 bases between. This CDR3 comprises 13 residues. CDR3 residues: CASSFKRSGGYTF. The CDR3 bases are TGTGCCAGCAGTTTCAAGCGGTCCGGGGGCTACACCTTC.

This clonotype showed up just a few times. CDR3 DNA: TGCGCCAGCAGCCAACAACCGGGACAGGCCTACGAGCAGTACTTC. Amino acid sequence: CASSQQPGQAYEQYF. The chain recombines TRBV4-1 with TRBJ2-7; 8 bases line up with TRBD1. Germline trimming cut 2 bases from V and 2 bases from J; bases unmatched to any gene: 5. Germline CDR1 and CDR2: MGHRA and YSYEKL. The CDR3 has 15 residues.

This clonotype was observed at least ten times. CDR3 sequence reads: CSVTLWTYQETQYF. For the CDR3, the DNA is TGCAGTGTCACCCTTTGGACCTACCAAGAGACCCAGTACTTC. The J gene is TRBJ2-5, the V gene TRBV20-1; D ambiguous. The CDR3 covers 14 residues. V was clipped by 7 bases and J by 0 bases, with 15 bases between them. The V gene's germline CDR1 is DFQATT and CDR2 SNEGSKA (reference sequence).

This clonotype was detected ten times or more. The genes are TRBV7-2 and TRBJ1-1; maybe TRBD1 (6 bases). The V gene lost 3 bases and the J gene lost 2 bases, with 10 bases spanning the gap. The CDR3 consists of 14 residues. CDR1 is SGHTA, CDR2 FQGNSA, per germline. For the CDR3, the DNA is TGTGCCAGCAGCTTCAGGGGAACCAACACTGAAGCTTTCTTT. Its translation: CASSFRGTNTEAFF.

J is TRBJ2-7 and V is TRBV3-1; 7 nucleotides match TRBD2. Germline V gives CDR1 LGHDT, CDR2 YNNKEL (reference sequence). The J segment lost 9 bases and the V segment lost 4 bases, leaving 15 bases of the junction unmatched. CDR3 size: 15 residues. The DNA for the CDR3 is TGTGCCAGCAGCCCGGGGGACTACCGAAGGATCGGGCAGTACTTC. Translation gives CASSPGDYRRIGQYF.

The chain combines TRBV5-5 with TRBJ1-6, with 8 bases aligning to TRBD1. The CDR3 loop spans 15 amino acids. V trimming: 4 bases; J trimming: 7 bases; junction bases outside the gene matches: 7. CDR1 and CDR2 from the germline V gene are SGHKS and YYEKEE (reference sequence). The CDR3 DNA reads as TGTGCCAGCAGCCCCCCGGACAGGGAAAATTCACCCCTCCACTTT. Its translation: CASSPPDRENSPLHF.

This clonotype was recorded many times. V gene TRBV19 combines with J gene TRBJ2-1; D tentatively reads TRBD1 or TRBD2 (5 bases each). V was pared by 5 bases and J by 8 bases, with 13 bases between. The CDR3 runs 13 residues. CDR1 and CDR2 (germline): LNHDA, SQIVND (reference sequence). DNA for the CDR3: TGTGCCAGTAGTGGGACGCAGGACCATGAGCAGTTCTTC. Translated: CASSGTQDHEQFF.

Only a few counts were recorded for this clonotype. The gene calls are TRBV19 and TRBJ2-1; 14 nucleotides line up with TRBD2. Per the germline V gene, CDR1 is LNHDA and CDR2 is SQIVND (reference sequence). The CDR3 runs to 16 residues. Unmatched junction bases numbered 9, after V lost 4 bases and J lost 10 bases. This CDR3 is CASSKEGLAGAREQFF. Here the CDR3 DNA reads TGTGCCAGTAGTAAGGAGGGACTAGCGGGGGCACGGGAGCAGTTCTTC.

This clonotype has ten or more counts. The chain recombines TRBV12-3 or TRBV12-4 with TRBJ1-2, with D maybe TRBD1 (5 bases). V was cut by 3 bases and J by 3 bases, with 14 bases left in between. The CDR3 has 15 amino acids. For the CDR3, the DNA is TGTGCCAGCAGTTTTGGGGACTTAGGGGACTATGGCTACACCTTC. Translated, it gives CASSFGDLGDYGYTF.

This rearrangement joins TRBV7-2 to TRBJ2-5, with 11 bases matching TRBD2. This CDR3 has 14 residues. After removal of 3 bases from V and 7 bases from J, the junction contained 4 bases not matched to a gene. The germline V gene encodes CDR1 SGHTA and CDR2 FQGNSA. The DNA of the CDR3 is TGTGCCAGCAGCTTTAGCGGGAGGGCCGGGACCCAGTACTTC. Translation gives CASSFSGRAGTQYF.

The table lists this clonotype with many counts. CDR3 region: CASSYRGGNTEAFF. CDR3 DNA sequence: TGTGCCAGCAGTTACAGGGGAGGGAACACTGAAGCTTTCTTT. The chain couples TRBV28 to TRBJ1-1; 7 nucleotides line up with TRBD1. The CDR3 length is 14 residues. The V gene's germline CDR1 is MDHEN and CDR2 SYDVKM. Trimming took 4 bases from V and 1 from J; bases not matched to a gene: 3. The variable domain in full, with the rest retrieved from reference TRBV28 and TRBJ1-1, is DVKVTQSSRYLVKRTGEKVFLECVQDMDHENMFWYRQDPGLGLRLIYFSYDVKMKEKGDIPEGYSVSREKKERFSLILESASTNQTSMYLCASSYRGGNTEAFFGQGTRLTVV.

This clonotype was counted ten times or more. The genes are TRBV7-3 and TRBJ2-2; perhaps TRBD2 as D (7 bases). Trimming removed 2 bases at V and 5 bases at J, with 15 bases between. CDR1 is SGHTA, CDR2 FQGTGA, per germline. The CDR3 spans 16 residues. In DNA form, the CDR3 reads TGTGCCAGCAGCTTAGGGGGGGCCAGTAATACCGGGGAGCTGTTTTTT. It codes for CASSLGGASNTGELFF. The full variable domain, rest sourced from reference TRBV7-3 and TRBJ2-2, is GAGVSQTPSNKVTEKGKYVELRCDPISGHTALYWYRQSLGQGPEFLIYFQGTGAADDSGLPNDRFFAVRPEGSVSTLKIQRTERGDSAVYLCASSLGGASNTGELFFGEGSRLTVL.

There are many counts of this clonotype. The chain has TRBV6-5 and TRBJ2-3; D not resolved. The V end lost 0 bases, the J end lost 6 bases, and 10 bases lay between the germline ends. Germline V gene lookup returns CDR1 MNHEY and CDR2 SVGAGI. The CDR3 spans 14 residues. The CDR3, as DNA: TGTGCCAGCAGTTACTCGCCGGGTGGGGATACGCAGTATTTT. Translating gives CASSYSPGGDTQYF.

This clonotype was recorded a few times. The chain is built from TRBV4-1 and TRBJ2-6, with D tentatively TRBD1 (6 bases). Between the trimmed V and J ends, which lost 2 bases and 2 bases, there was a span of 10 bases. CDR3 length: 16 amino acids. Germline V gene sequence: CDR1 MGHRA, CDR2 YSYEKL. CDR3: CASSQIGGAGANVLTF. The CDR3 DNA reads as TGCGCCAGCAGCCAAATTGGGGGCGCTGGGGCCAACGTCCTGACTTTC.

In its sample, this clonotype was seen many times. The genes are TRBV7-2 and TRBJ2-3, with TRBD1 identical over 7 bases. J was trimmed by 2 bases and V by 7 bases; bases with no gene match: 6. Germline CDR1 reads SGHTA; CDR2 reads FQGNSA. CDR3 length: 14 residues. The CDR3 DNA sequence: TGTGCCAGCACCTATACAGGGGACACAGATACGCAGTATTTT. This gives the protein CASTYTGDTDTQYF. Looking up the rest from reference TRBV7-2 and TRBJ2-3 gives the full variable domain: GAGVSQSPSNKVTEKGKDVELRCDPISGHTALYWYRQSLGQGLEFLIYFQGNSAPDKSGLPSDRFSAERTGGSVSTLTIQRTQQEDSAVYLCASTYTGDTDTQYFGPGTRLTVL.

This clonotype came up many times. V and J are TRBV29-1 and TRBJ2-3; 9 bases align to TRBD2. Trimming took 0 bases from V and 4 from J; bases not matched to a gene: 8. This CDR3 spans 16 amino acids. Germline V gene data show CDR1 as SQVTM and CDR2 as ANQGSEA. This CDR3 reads CSVEDLGGGAPDTQYF. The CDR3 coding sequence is TGCAGCGTTGAAGATCTCGGCGGGGGGGCCCCAGATACGCAGTATTTT.

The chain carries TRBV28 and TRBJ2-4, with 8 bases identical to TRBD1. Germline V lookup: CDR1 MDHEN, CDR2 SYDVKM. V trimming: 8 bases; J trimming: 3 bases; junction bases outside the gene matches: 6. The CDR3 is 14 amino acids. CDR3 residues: CASEDRGVKNIQYF. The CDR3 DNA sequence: TGTGCCAGCGAAGACAGGGGAGTCAAAAACATTCAGTACTTC.

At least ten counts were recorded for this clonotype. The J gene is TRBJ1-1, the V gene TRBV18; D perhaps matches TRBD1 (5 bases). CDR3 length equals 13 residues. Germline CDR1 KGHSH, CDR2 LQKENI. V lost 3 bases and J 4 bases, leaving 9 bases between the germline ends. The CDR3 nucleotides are TGTGCCAGCTCACCCAGGGTCCCCACTGAAGCTTTCTTT. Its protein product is CASSPRVPTEAFF.

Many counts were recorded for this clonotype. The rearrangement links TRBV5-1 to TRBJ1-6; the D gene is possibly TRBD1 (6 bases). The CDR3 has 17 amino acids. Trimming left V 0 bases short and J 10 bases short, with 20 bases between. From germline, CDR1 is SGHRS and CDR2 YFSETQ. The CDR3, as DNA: TGCGCCAGCAGCTTGGGGGGACCGACAGGTCATGCGTCACCCCTCCACTTT. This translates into CASSLGGPTGHASPLHF.

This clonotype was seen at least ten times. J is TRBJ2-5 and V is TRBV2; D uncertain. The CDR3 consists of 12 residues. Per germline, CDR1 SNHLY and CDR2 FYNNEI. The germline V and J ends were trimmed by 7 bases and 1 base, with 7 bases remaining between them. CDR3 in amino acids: CASKGGQETQYF. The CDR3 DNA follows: TGTGCCAGCAAGGGCGGCCAAGAGACCCAGTACTTC.

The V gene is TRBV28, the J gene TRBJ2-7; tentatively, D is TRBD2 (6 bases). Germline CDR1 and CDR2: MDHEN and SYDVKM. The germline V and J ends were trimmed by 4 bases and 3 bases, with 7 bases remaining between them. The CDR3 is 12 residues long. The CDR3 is CASSSSVYEQYF. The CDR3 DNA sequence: TGTGCCAGCAGTTCTAGCGTCTACGAGCAGTACTTC.

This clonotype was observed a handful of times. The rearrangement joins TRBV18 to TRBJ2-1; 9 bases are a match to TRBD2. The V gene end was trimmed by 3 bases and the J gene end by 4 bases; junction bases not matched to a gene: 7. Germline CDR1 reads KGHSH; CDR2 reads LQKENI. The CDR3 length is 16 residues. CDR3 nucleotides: TGTGCCAGCTCACCGAAGGCGGGGGGGCTTTACAATGAGCAGTTCTTC. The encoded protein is CASSPKAGGLYNEQFF.

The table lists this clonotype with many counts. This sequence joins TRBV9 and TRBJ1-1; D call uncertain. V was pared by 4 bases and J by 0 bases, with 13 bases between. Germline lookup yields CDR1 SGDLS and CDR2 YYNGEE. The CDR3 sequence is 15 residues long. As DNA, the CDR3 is TGTGCCAGCAGCCCGTACCGGCAGTTGAACACTGAAGCTTTCTTT. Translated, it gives CASSPYRQLNTEAFF.

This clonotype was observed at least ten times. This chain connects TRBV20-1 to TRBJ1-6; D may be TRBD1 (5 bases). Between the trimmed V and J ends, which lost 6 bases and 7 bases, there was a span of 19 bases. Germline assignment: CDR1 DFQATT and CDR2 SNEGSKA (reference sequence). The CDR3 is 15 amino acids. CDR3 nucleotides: TGCAGTGCCCCGCGGGACCCTCGGGCAAATTCACCCCTCCACTTT. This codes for CSAPRDPRANSPLHF.

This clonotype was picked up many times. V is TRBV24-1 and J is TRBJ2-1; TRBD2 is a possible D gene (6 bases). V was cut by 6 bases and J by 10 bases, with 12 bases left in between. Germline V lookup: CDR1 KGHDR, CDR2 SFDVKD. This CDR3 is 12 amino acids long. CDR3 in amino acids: CATSSGTLEQFF. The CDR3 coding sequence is TGTGCCACCAGTTCCGGGACTCTGGAGCAGTTCTTC.

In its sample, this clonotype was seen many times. The CDR3 coding sequence is TGTGCCAGTAGTATACAAGGCAGTGTAAACACTGAAGCTTTCTTT. The encoded protein is CASSIQGSVNTEAFF. This rearrangement joins TRBV19 to TRBJ1-1; no clear D gene. This CDR3 comprises 15 residues. V gave up 2 bases and J gave up 2 bases, with 12 bases separating them. Germline V lookup: CDR1 LNHDA, CDR2 SQIVND (reference sequence).

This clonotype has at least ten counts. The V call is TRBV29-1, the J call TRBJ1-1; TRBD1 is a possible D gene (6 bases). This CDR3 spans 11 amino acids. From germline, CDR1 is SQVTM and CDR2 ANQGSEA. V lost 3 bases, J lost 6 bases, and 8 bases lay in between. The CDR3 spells CSVDHRAEAFF. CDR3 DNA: TGCAGCGTTGACCACAGGGCTGAAGCTTTCTTT.

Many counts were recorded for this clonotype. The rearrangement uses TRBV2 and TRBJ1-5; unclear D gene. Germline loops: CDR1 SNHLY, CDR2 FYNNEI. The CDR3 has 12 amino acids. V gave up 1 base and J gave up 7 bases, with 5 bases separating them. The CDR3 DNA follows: TGTGCCAGCAGTGAAGGCAGCCAGCCCCAGCATTTT. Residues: CASSEGSQPQHF.

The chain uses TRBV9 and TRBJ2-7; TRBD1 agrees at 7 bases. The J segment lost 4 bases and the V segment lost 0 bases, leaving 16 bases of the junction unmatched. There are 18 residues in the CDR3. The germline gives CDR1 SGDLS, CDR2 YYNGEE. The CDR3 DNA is TGTGCCAGCAGCGTAGTTGTGGACAGGACCACGCATGGTTACGAGCAGTACTTC. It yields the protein CASSVVVDRTTHGYEQYF.